This T cell receptor beta chain comes out of a study of CDR3 diversity in severe acne. This clonotype occurred many times. TCRdb ran MiXCR on the PCR reads and lists one entry per CDR3 protein. The sample contains 65,000 to 95,000 distinct CDR3 sequences, 45% to 55% of which appear only once. CDR1 and CDR2 from the germline V gene are MDHEN and SYDVKM. The V gene lost 4 bases and the J gene lost 11 bases, with 18 bases spanning the gap. This CDR3 contains 15 residues. Specimen: blood. The rearrangement joins TRBV28 to TRBJ1-6, with D hard to call. The sequence was obtained from a male donor in good health, without acne. For the CDR3, the DNA is TGTGCCAGCAGTTCTAGTATAGGACCCAACGCACCCCTCCACTTT. This gives the protein CASSSSIGPNAPLHF.